The present entry profiles one TCR beta chain with its context. Which antigen it targets is not known. No much larger clone is present one base from it, and per-base qualities are unavailable. This record belongs to a study of T cell changes during pregnancy in multiple sclerosis (dated by TCRdb to between 2018 and 2021). Concerning the study at large: Changes in the T cell repertoire over the course of pregnancy were examined in this study in women with multiple sclerosis.

The library was produced with the immunoSEQ multiplex PCR assay. TCRdb provides this immuneACCESS table in a form limited to in-frame rearrangements. Some clones are lacking; in checked studies, under half of them reflect an unresolved V gene, and why the rest are absent is not known. The sample table contains about 67,000 clones; only one count was recorded for approximately 90% of them. In total, the top ten clones hold 1.5% of the sample. Including the terminal cysteine and phenylalanine, the CDR3 comprises 13 residues. The sequence is cut down to CDR3 DNA, 39 bases in frame from base 1. CDR1 SEHNR and CDR2 FQNEAQ were looked up in the germline V gene (reference sequence). V drops 7 bases and J drops 5 bases, leaving 14 bases in between.

The chain uses TRBV7-9 and TRBJ1-1; no D gene call is confident. The clonotype was recovered from a female donor with multiple sclerosis, enrolled in a pregnancy study. The sequencing here drew on peripheral blood, taken in the third trimester of pregnancy. The bases read TGTGCCAGCAAGACGAGGAGAGGTACTGAAGCTTTCTTT. Translated, this gives CASKTRRGTEAFF.